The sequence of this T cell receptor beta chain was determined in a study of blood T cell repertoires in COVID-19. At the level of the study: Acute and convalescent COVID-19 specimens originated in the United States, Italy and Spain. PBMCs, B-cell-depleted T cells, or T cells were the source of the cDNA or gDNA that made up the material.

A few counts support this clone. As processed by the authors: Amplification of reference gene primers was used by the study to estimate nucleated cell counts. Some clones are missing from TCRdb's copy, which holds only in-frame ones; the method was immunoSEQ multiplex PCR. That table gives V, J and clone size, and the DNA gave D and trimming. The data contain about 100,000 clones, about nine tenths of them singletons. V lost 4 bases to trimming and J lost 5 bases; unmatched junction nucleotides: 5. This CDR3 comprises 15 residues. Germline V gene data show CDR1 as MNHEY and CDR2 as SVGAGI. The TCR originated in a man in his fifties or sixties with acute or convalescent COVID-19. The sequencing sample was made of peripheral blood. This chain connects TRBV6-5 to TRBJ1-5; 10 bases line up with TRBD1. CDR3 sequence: CASSWTGGVDQPQHF. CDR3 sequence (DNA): TGTGCCAGCAGTTGGACAGGGGGAGTCGATCAGCCCCAGCATTTT.